This T cell receptor beta chain is drawn from a study of blood T cell repertoires in COVID-19. On the study more broadly: T cells, B-cell-depleted T cells, or PBMCs supplied cDNA or gDNA.

Germline assignment: CDR1 SQVTM and CDR2 ANQGSEA. The CDR3 sequence is 15 residues long. J lost 5 bases, V lost 1 base, and 7 bases had no gene match. Using immunoSEQ multiplex PCR, the repertoire was profiled, and TCRdb retains in-frame clones only, with some absent. The data show approximately 75,000 clones, approximately 86% seen once. Sequencing was done on a sample of peripheral blood. The chain couples TRBV29-1 to TRBJ2-3; 9 bases align to TRBD2. The receptor's source is a man at least 80 years old with COVID-19, enrolled during active disease. The CDR3 DNA reads TGCAGCGTTGAAGGGCTAGCGGGGAGGGGAGATACGCAGTATTTT. This translates into CSVEGLAGRGDTQYF.